A single sample is the source of the 27 T cell receptor beta chains below, sequenced in a study of CD8+CD57+ T cells in acquired aplastic anemia. Only patients with CD8+CD57+ cell expansion on flow cytometry were chosen for sequencing. Researchers used genomic DNA as the template to profile TCR beta VDJ and CDR3. TCRdb re-derived calls from the reads in MiXCR, one entry per CDR3 protein. The profile shows about 160,000 distinct CDR3 sequences, roughly 48% of them singletons. The sequencing input was sorted CD4+, CD8+, or CD8+CD57+ T cells (not recorded which) from PBMCs. The receptors shown here come from a human donor with aplastic anemia.

This clonotype was picked up many times. The V call is TRBV9, the J call TRBJ1-1; D gene unclear. The germline CDR1 and CDR2 sequences are SGDLS and YYNGEE. The CDR3 spans 12 residues. V gave up 0 bases and J gave up 6 bases, with 6 bases separating them. This CDR3 reads CASSVGDSEAFF. In DNA, the CDR3 is TGTGCCAGCAGCGTAGGAGATTCTGAAGCTTTCTTT.

Ten or more counts support this clonotype. This sequence joins TRBV9 and TRBJ1-2, with D uncertain. Germline V gene lookup returns CDR1 SGDLS and CDR2 YYNGEE. Trimming removed 0 bases at V and 5 bases at J, with 8 bases between. There are 13 residues in the CDR3. CDR3 loop: CASSVGSDYGYTF. In nucleotides, the CDR3 is TGTGCCAGCAGCGTAGGGTCAGATTATGGCTACACCTTC.

Worth noting for this clonotype: A much larger clone is a single base away; this may be a read error. V usage is TRBV6-1 and J usage is TRBJ1-6, with a tentative D call TRBD1 (6 bases). From germline, CDR1 is MNHNS and CDR2 SASEGT. With 5 bases removed from V and 7 bases from J, the gap between germline ends came to 15 bases. The CDR3 has 15 amino acids. The CDR3 spells CASSPWGRGNSPLHF. The CDR3 nucleotides are TGTGCCAGCAGTCCTTGGGGGAGGGGGAATTCACCCCTCCACTTT.

The gene calls are TRBV12-3 or TRBV12-4 and TRBJ2-1; TRBD2 matches 11 bases. V shed 5 bases and J 3 bases; nucleotides not matched to a gene: 0. The length of the CDR3 is 14 residues. CDR3 loop: CASSGLAGYNEQFF. In nucleotides, the CDR3 is TGTGCCAGCAGTGGACTAGCGGGCTACAATGAGCAGTTCTTC.

In the case of this clonotype: At one end, the junction sequence differs from germline, possibly due to a read error. The chain employs TRBV10-3 and TRBJ1-6, with unresolved D. The CDR3 contains 13 residues. Germline V lookup: CDR1 ENHRY, CDR2 SYGVKD. The CDR3 region has the DNA TGTGCCAGCAGTTATAAGGCAGCGGAGCCCCTCCACTTT. Translation: CASSYKAAEPLHF.

The V and J genes are TRBV12-3 or TRBV12-4 and TRBJ2-2; possible D gene TRBD2, 5 bases. The CDR3 spans 13 residues. With 6 bases removed from V and 6 bases from J, the gap between germline ends came to 11 bases. CDR3 in amino acids: CASRPLDPGELFF. As DNA, the CDR3 is TGTGCCAGCAGACCACTAGATCCCGGGGAGCTGTTTTTT.

This clonotype was observed at least ten times. This chain joins TRBV5-1 and TRBJ2-7, with 12 bases aligning to TRBD1. Germline V gene sequence: CDR1 SGHRS, CDR2 YFSETQ. V lost 5 bases and J lost 6; bases outside the gene matches: 3. The CDR3 runs to 13 residues. CDR3: CASRGQGAGEQYF. CDR3 DNA: TGCGCCAGCAGGGGACAGGGGGCGGGCGAGCAGTACTTC.

The V gene is TRBV9, the J gene TRBJ2-1; TRBD1 is a possible D gene (7 bases). Germline CDR1 and CDR2: SGDLS and YYNGEE. V was cut by 8 bases and J by 7 bases, with 16 bases left in between. The CDR3 spans 13 residues. CDR3 sequence: CASRRAGGNEQFF. In DNA form, the CDR3 reads TGTGCCAGTAGACGGGCAGGGGGGAATGAGCAGTTCTTC.

This clonotype was recorded at least ten times. The chain joins TRBV4-2 to TRBJ2-7; the D gene is possibly TRBD1 (6 bases). The CDR3 is 17 residues long. V was clipped by 3 bases and J by 2 bases, with 20 bases between them. Germline V gene lookup returns CDR1 LGHNA and CDR2 YNFKEQ. This CDR3 is CASSHSSTTGLPYEQYF. In DNA, the CDR3 is TGTGCCAGCAGCCACTCTTCCACTACAGGGCTTCCCTACGAGCAGTACTTC.

The table lists this clonotype with a few counts. This sequence joins TRBV10-3 and TRBJ1-3; no reliable D call. Germline lookup yields CDR1 ENHRY and CDR2 SYGVKD. The CDR3 runs to 12 residues. V was shortened by 8 bases and J by 7 bases, with 12 bases between the two germline ends. The CDR3 nucleotides are TGTGCCATCCAAGCGGCAGATAACACCATATATTTT. Its translation is CAIQAADNTIYF.

As regards this clonotype: Mismatch with germline at one junction end may stem from a read error. The chain combines TRBV19 with TRBJ2-1; 10 bases agree with TRBD2. CDR1 is LNHDA, CDR2 SQIVND, per germline (reference sequence). The CDR3 contains 18 residues. CDR3 loop: CASRIDLGAGGPGNEQFF. Written as DNA, the CDR3 is TGTGCCAGTAGGATAGATCTAGGAGCGGGAGGGCCGGGGAATGAGCAGTTCTTC.

This chain links TRBV11-2 with TRBJ2-1; D possibly matches TRBD1 or TRBD2 (6 bases each). Germline V gene lookup returns CDR1 SGHAT and CDR2 FQNNGV. The CDR3 consists of 16 residues. V was pared by 5 bases and J by 0 bases, with 14 bases between. The CDR3 DNA reads TGTGCCAGCAGCCCACAGGGCGGGACCTCCTACAATGAGCAGTTCTTC. This sequence encodes CASSPQGGTSYNEQFF.

The chain combines TRBV6-5 with TRBJ2-7, with 7 bases identical to TRBD1. The CDR3 is made up of 14 amino acids. Germline CDR1 and CDR2: MNHEY and SVGAGI. J lost 3 bases, V lost 3 bases, and 5 bases had no gene match. CDR3 sequence (DNA): TGTGCCAGCAGTTATTCGACAGGGTTCTACGAGCAGTACTTC. Translating it yields CASSYSTGFYEQYF.

CDR3 sequence: CASSLDRGWEQYF. As DNA, the CDR3 is TGTGCCAGCAGCTTAGACAGGGGATGGGAGCAGTACTTC. This chain uses TRBV7-3 with TRBJ2-7, with 8 nucleotides matching TRBD1. Germline V lookup: CDR1 SGHTA, CDR2 FQGTGA. Trimming cost V 2 bases and J 7 bases; bases outside gene matches: 4. The CDR3 has 13 residues.

The chain has TRBV7-9 and TRBJ1-2; D unresolved. CDR3 length: 15 residues. Trimming cost V 5 bases and J 4 bases, with 17 bases left between them. In germline, CDR1 is SEHNR, CDR2 FQNEAQ (reference sequence). The CDR3 region is CASSETSRVAYGYTF. Here the CDR3 DNA reads TGTGCCAGCAGCGAGACTTCACGGGTGGCCTATGGCTACACCTTC.

The rearrangement uses TRBV7-2 and TRBJ2-7; 11 bases map to TRBD1. Looked up from germline, CDR1 is SGHTA and CDR2 is FQGNSA. The junction had 7 bases not matched to a gene; V was cut back by 6 bases and J by 6 bases. The CDR3 runs to 14 residues. The CDR3 loop is CASSKRTGGREQYF. DNA for the CDR3: TGTGCCAGCAGTAAGCGGACAGGGGGCCGCGAGCAGTACTTC.

The chain employs TRBV28 and TRBJ1-1; D is unresolved. This CDR3 has 10 amino acids. V was shortened by 8 bases and J by 10 bases, with 11 bases between the two germline ends. Germline CDR1 and CDR2: MDHEN and SYDVKM. CDR3 DNA: TGTGCCAGCGGAACTGGAGGAGCTTTCTTT. Amino acid sequence: CASGTGGAFF.

This clonotype has just a few counts. This chain uses TRBV18 with TRBJ2-7; 9 bases agree with TRBD1. This CDR3 contains 16 residues. Trimming at V came to 3 bases and at J to 4 bases, leaving 10 bases not matched to a gene. CDR1 and CDR2 from the germline V gene are KGHSH and LQKENI. The CDR3 is CASSPIEGQGRYEQYF. The CDR3 coding sequence is TGTGCCAGCTCACCGATTGAGGGACAGGGTCGGTACGAGCAGTACTTC.

The genes are TRBV6-1 and TRBJ1-1, with 9 bases aligning to TRBD1. Germline-derived CDR1 and CDR2 are MNHNS and SASEGT. J lost 8 bases, V lost 3 bases, and 7 bases had no gene match. The CDR3 has 14 amino acids. CDR3 nucleotides: TGTGCCAGCAGTGAGGACAGGGGAGCTTGGGAAGCTTTCTTT. It yields the protein CASSEDRGAWEAFF.

The chain links TRBV29-1 to TRBJ1-1; 7 bases map to TRBD1. V was pared by 7 bases and J by 8 bases, with 7 bases of the junction left unmatched. Germline V lookup: CDR1 SQVTM, CDR2 ANQGSEA. This CDR3 is 11 amino acids long. The CDR3 region is CSAKQGPEAFF. CDR3 bases: TGCAGCGCCAAACAGGGGCCGGAAGCTTTCTTT.

The chain links TRBV2 to TRBJ2-7; 12 bases agree with TRBD2. The junction had 3 bases not matched to a gene; V was cut back by 6 bases and J by 9 bases. This CDR3 has 12 amino acids. The germline CDR1 and CDR2 sequences are SNHLY and FYNNEI. CDR3 DNA: TGTGCCAGCAGGACTAGCGGGGGCTTGCAGTACTTC. It encodes CASRTSGGLQYF.

This clonotype has more than one count but fewer than ten. This chain joins TRBV15 and TRBJ1-2; D ambiguous. Germline V gene sequence: CDR1 LNHNV, CDR2 YYDKDF (reference sequence). CDR3 size: 12 residues. Between the trimmed V and J ends, which lost 0 bases and 8 bases, there was a span of 7 bases. CDR3 sequence reads: CATSREQYGYTF. Written as DNA, the CDR3 is TGTGCCACCAGCAGAGAACAGTACGGCTACACCTTC.

The chain uses TRBV11-2 and TRBJ1-3; D remains ambiguous. Germline V CDR1 and CDR2: SGHAT, FQNNGV. V gave up 4 bases and J gave up 9 bases, with 7 bases separating them. This CDR3 has 11 residues. The DNA of the CDR3 is TGTGCCAGCAGCTCGTCCGGCACCATATATTTT. Its translation is CASSSSGTIYF.

The CDR3 loop reads CASGGGGMNTEAFF. The CDR3 DNA sequence: TGTGCCAGCGGAGGAGGGGGTATGAACACTGAAGCTTTCTTT. This chain joins TRBV9 and TRBJ1-1; tentatively, D is TRBD1 (6 bases). V was trimmed by 7 bases and J by 0 bases, leaving 13 bases between them. Germline values: CDR1 SGDLS, CDR2 YYNGEE. The CDR3 covers 14 residues.

The rearrangement links TRBV12-5 to TRBJ2-2; tentatively, D is TRBD2 (5 bases). This CDR3 is built from 15 residues. Trimming left V 0 bases short and J 6 bases short, with 11 bases between. Germline CDR1 reads LGHNT; CDR2 reads FRNRAP. The CDR3 sequence: CASGLVLGNAGELFF. For the CDR3, the DNA is TGTGCTAGTGGTTTGGTACTAGGGAATGCCGGGGAGCTGTTTTTT.

The gene calls are TRBV29-1 and TRBJ1-2, with 7 bases lining up with TRBD1. Germline lookup yields CDR1 SQVTM and CDR2 ANQGSEA. The CDR3 extends over 13 amino acids. J was trimmed by 4 bases and V by 6 bases; bases with no gene match: 8. CDR3 sequence reads: CSVEGQSRYGYTF. The CDR3 DNA reads TGCAGCGTCGAGGGACAGTCGCGCTATGGCTACACCTTC.

This chain joins TRBV20-1 and TRBJ1-1; 7 nucleotides match TRBD1. This CDR3 has 15 residues. CDR1 and CDR2 (germline): DFQATT, SNEGSKA (reference sequence). After removal of 0 bases from V and 7 bases from J, the junction contained 11 bases not matched to a gene. CDR3 protein: CSARESTVGTDEAFF. The CDR3 bases are TGCAGTGCTAGAGAGTCCACGGTAGGGACAGATGAAGCTTTCTTT.